This TCR beta chain was sequenced in a study of blood T cell repertoires in COVID-19. This table comes from immunoSEQ multiplex PCR, and its TCRdb copy is limited to in-frame clones, with some not included. The repertoire holds around 100,000 clones, with 85% to 90% as singletons. The length of the CDR3 is 22 residues. The V and J ends lost 2 bases and 1 base, in that order; junction bases with no gene match: 17. Germline CDR1 LGHNA, CDR2 YNFKEQ. This chain joins TRBV4-2 and TRBJ2-7; 16 bases fit TRBD2. This sequence was found in a human donor in a cohort sampled during active COVID-19. Sequenced input: peripheral blood. The CDR3 loop is CASSQQPVGLAGGRLWSYEQYF. CDR3 coding DNA: TGTGCCAGCAGCCAACAGCCTGTGGGACTAGCGGGAGGGCGACTTTGGTCCTACGAGCAGTACTTC.